In its sample, the clone carrying this T cell receptor (beta chain) was seen many times. The antigen is undetermined. This specimen comes from a study of T cell repertoires in cytomegalovirus infection. For the study at large: Recently described HLA-C-restricted plus well-studied HLA-B-restricted CMV epitopes were used. Matching HLA type, along with CMV infection, was indicated by public TCR beta signatures.

V was shortened by 5 bases and J by 0 bases, with 11 bases between the two germline ends. CDR1 and CDR2 (germline): SGHVS, FNYEAQ. The CDR3 runs to 15 residues. Findings and caveats of the study: What dominated the ex vivo response were HLA-C-restricted CMV-specific TCR beta clonotypes.

TCRdb reanalysed the reads using MiXCR and keeps one entry per CDR3 protein. The sample includes roughly 990,000 distinct CDR3 sequences, roughly 30% of them seen just once. The input for sequencing was cultured CD8+ T cells from PBMCs, taken from culture after CMV antigen stimulation. The chain uses TRBV7-6 and TRBJ2-1; D not certain. The clonotype originates from a human donor in good health (CMV status not recorded). Some clones in this sample may be carry-over from other donors' samples. CDR3 nucleotide sequence: TGTGCCAGCAGCCTAAGGACGGCCTCCTACAATGAGCAGTTCTTC. Translation gives CASSLRTASYNEQFF.